The rows below give T cell receptor beta chains drawn from one sample of a study of CD8+ T cells in alopecia areata. Repertoires were generated with immunoSEQ multiplex PCR, while TCRdb's copy carries only in-frame clones and drops some. The sample holds 95,000 to 120,000 clones, roughly 59% seen once. Material: CD8+ T cells sorted from blood. Receptor source: a human donor in good health. Each CDR3 is given with its conserved first and last residue. D genes are given only for firm matches. Where a row states a size, it is once, few, many or the class of an expanded clone; other rows omit it.

>.|TRBV4-3|.|TRBJ2-1
TGCGCCAGCAGCCAAGAGCGGGGCAGCTCCTACAATGAGCAGTTCTTC
CASSQERGSSYNEQFF
>few|TRBV5-6|TRBD2|TRBJ2-1
TGTGCCAGCAGCTGGGGACTAGCTGATACCTACAATGAGCAGTTCTTC
CASSWGLADTYNEQFF
>.|TRBV28|.|TRBJ1-2
TGTGCCAGCAGCCCAGGGGCTAACTATGGCTACACCTTC
CASSPGANYGYTF
>.|TRBV7-8|.|TRBJ2-7
TGTGCCAGCAGCTTTTCGGGGCCCTACGAGCAGTACTTC
CASSFSGPYEQYF
>.|TRBV27|.|TRBJ2-2
TGTGCCAGCAGTTTATTGGCAGGAGCGAACACCGGGGAGCTGTTTTTT
CASSLLAGANTGELFF
>.|TRBV7-9|.|TRBJ1-3
TGTGCCAGCAGCTTAGGAGGCAGGGCAACTGGAAACACCATATATTTT
CASSLGGRATGNTIYF
>.|TRBV27|.|TRBJ2-7
TGTGCCAGCAGTTTTATCCGACGGACCTACGAGCAGTACTTC
CASSFIRRTYEQYF
>.|TRBV28|.|TRBJ2-5
TGTGCCAGCAGTGCGCCAGGGGATCAAGAGACCCAGTACTTC
CASSAPGDQETQYF
>.|TRBV13|.|TRBJ2-5
TGTGCCAGCAGCCGGGGTCGGGGGACCCAGTACTTC
CASSRGRGTQYF
>.|TRBV13|.|TRBJ2-5
TGTGCCAGCAGCCAGAGGACAAGAATGGAAGAGACCCAGTACTTC
CASSQRTRMEETQYF
>.|TRBV30|.|TRBJ2-3
TGTGCCTGGAGTCGCCCAGATACGCAGTATTTT
CAWSRPDTQYF
>.|TRBV5-6|.|TRBJ2-2
TGTGCCAGCAGCTTGGGCCCGCGGTCCGGGGAGCTGTTTTTT
CASSLGPRSGELFF
>.|TRBV19|.|TRBJ1-1
TGTGCCAGCACCCTTACGACAGCTCACACTGAAGCTTTCTTT
CASTLTTAHTEAFF
>once|TRBV2|.|TRBJ2-7
TGTGCCAGCCGGGACGGACCCTACGAGCAGTACTTC
CASRDGPYEQYF
>once|TRBV7-8|TRBD1|TRBJ1-2
TGTGCCAGCAGCTCCTTGGACAGGGACTATGGCTACACCTTC
CASSSLDRDYGYTF
>.|TRBV7-6|.|TRBJ1-5
TGTGCCAGCAGCCAAGAACCCCGCCCGGGTAATCAGCCCCAGCATTTT
CASSQEPRPGNQPQHF
>.|TRBV5-6|TRBD1|TRBJ1-6
TGTGCCAGCAGCCTGGGTAGGGACAGGGACGATTCACCCCTCCACTTT
CASSLGRDRDDSPLHF
>.|TRBV4-1|TRBD2|TRBJ2-1
TGCGCCAGCAGCCACCCGACTAGCGGGCCTAGCAATGAGCAGTTCTTC
CASSHPTSGPSNEQFF
>.|TRBV7-8|TRBD1|TRBJ1-1
TGTGCCAGCAGCAGAACAGGGGGAAGCTGGACTGAAGCTTTCTTT
CASSRTGGSWTEAFF
>.|TRBV29-1|.|TRBJ2-7
TGCAGCGTTGGGGGGTCTAGCGTTAGCTCCTACGAGCAGTACTTC
CSVGGSSVSSYEQYF
>.|TRBV10-2|.|TRBJ2-1
TGCGCCAGCAGTGAGCAGGGTAGCTCCTACAATGAGCAGTTCTTC
CASSEQGSSYNEQFF
>once|TRBV5-6|.|TRBJ2-5
TGTGCCAGCAGCTTGCCCTCAGGAGACGAGACCCAGTACTTC
CASSLPSGDETQYF
>.|TRBV4-3|TRBD2|TRBJ2-2
TGCGCCAGCAGCCAATGGGGTTACGGACTAGCGGGGGACACCGGGGAGCTGTTTTTT
CASSQWGYGLAGDTGELFF
>.|TRBV5-1|TRBD2|TRBJ2-1
TGCGCCAGCAGCTTGCGGAGCGGGGGGACGAATGAGCAGTTCTTC
CASSLRSGGTNEQFF
>.|TRBV4-1|TRBD1|TRBJ1-6
TGCGCCAGCAGCCAAACGGGACAGGGTGTTAATTCACCCCTCCACTTT
CASSQTGQGVNSPLHF